These 30 T cell receptor beta chains came from one sample sequenced in a study of blood T cell repertoires in COVID-19. TCRdb's copy holds only in-frame clones and misses some; the assay was immunoSEQ multiplex PCR. Of approximately 390,000 clones in the sample, roughly 86% were seen once. The sequenced material came from PBMCs or T cells enriched from blood (not recorded which). These receptors all stem from a woman aged 40 to 50 with acute COVID-19.

The chain combines TRBV5-4 with TRBJ2-2; possibly TRBD1 for D (5 bases). This CDR3 is 13 amino acids long. The V and J ends lost 5 bases and 6 bases respectively, with 11 bases between them. Germline V gene data show CDR1 as SGHNT and CDR2 as YYREEE (reference sequence). The CDR3 reads CASRPTGAGELFF. DNA of the CDR3: TGTGCCAGCAGGCCTACAGGTGCCGGGGAGCTGTTTTTT.

Comment on this clone: This CDR3 is also generated by other DNA sequences in the sample. The chain uses TRBV27 and TRBJ2-3, with a tentative D call TRBD2 (6 bases). CDR1 MNHEY and CDR2 SMNVEV come from the germline V gene (reference sequence). V shed 0 bases and J shed 1 base, with 8 bases lying between them. This CDR3 is built from 15 residues. CDR3 amino acids: CASSLSGTGTDTQYF. Written as DNA, the CDR3 is TGTGCCAGCAGTTTATCCGGGACTGGCACAGATACGCAGTATTTT.

The chain is built from TRBV11-2 and TRBJ1-3; a possible D gene is TRBD1 (5 bases). The germline gives CDR1 SGHAT, CDR2 FQNNGV. V lost 1 base and J 4 bases, leaving 11 bases between the germline ends. The CDR3 totals 15 residues. The CDR3 DNA sequence: TGTGCCAGCAGCTTAGCCAGGACACCCGGAAACACCATATATTTT. It yields the protein CASSLARTPGNTIYF.

The rearrangement links TRBV28 to TRBJ1-6, with 8 bases matching TRBD1. Germline assignment: CDR1 MDHEN and CDR2 SYDVKM. V shed 5 bases and J 13 bases; nucleotides not matched to a gene: 10. The CDR3 contains 14 residues. The CDR3 DNA reads TGTGCCAGCAGTCCCCGACAGGGGTCTTCCCCCCTCCACTTT. It yields the protein CASSPRQGSSPLHF.

CDR3 nucleotides: TGCGCCAGCAGCCAAGAGCCCGGGACTAGCAGGGAGACCCAGTACTTC. It encodes CASSQEPGTSRETQYF. The chain combines TRBV4-1 with TRBJ2-5; 9 positions match TRBD2. The CDR3 runs 16 residues. V was pared by 0 bases and J by 5 bases, with 7 bases of the junction left unmatched. Germline V gene lookup returns CDR1 MGHRA and CDR2 YSYEKL.

The V gene is TRBV9, the J gene TRBJ2-7; 9 bases line up with TRBD1. The CDR3 has 15 amino acids. Germline V gene sequence: CDR1 SGDLS, CDR2 YYNGEE. The ends lost 2 bases at V and 7 bases at J; junction bases unmatched: 10. The CDR3: CASSVTMAGTGEQYF. The CDR3 DNA reads as TGTGCCAGCAGCGTTACTATGGCAGGGACAGGGGAGCAGTACTTC. Filled out from reference TRBV9 and TRBJ2-7, the complete variable domain reads DSGVTQTPKHLITATGQRVTLRCSPRSGDLSVYWYQQSLDQGLQFLIQYYNGEERAKGNILERFSAQQFPDLHSELNLSSLELGDSALYFCASSVTMAGTGEQYFGPGTRLTVT.

The J gene is TRBJ2-5, the V gene TRBV18; 7 nucleotides match TRBD1. There are 14 residues in the CDR3. V was clipped by 3 bases and J by 3 bases; unmatched bases: 4. From germline, CDR1 is KGHSH and CDR2 LQKENI. CDR3 sequence reads: CASSPSGTEETQYF. CDR3 bases: TGTGCCAGCTCACCCTCCGGGACAGAAGAGACCCAGTACTTC.

The chain combines TRBV18 with TRBJ2-7, with 9 bases aligning to TRBD2. Germline lookup yields CDR1 KGHSH and CDR2 LQKENI. V gave up 9 bases and J gave up 0 bases; unmatched junction bases: 12. This CDR3 contains 16 residues. The CDR3 DNA is TGTGCCAGTTCTAACAGCGGGGGGCCTAGCTCCTACGAGCAGTACTTC. Its translation: CASSNSGGPSSYEQYF. Filled out from reference TRBV18 and TRBJ2-7, the complete variable domain reads NAGVMQNPRHLVRRRGQEARLRCSPMKGHSHVYWYRQLPEEGLKFMVYLQKENIIDESGMPKERFSAEFPKEGPSILRIQQVVRGDSAAYFCASSNSGGPSSYEQYFGPGTRLTVT.

The chain employs TRBV5-1 and TRBJ2-3; 10 positions match TRBD1. The CDR3 has 14 residues. J was trimmed by 5 bases and V by 2 bases; bases with no gene match: 2. Germline V gene data show CDR1 as SGHRS and CDR2 as YFSETQ. CDR3 amino acids: CASSFGQGEDTQYF. Here the CDR3 DNA reads TGCGCCAGCAGCTTCGGACAGGGGGAAGATACGCAGTATTTT.

The chain recombines TRBV9 with TRBJ2-5; 9 bases agree with TRBD2. CDR3 length: 15 amino acids. The V gene's germline CDR1 is SGDLS and CDR2 YYNGEE. V lost 0 bases to trimming and J lost 1 base; unmatched junction nucleotides: 1. CDR3 amino acids: CASSVGTSAQETQYF. The CDR3 coding sequence is TGTGCCAGCAGCGTAGGGACTAGCGCCCAAGAGACCCAGTACTTC.

The rearrangement uses TRBV19 and TRBJ1-5; D gene uncertain. The CDR3 has 14 residues. V was cut by 3 bases and J by 7 bases, with 13 bases left in between. The germline CDR1 and CDR2 sequences are LNHDA and SQIVND (reference sequence). The DNA for the CDR3 is TGTGCCAGTAGTATTTACGGGGTAGCCCAGCCCCAGCATTTT. The encoded protein is CASSIYGVAQPQHF.

This chain links TRBV3-1 (or the pseudogene TRBV3-2) with TRBJ1-2, with TRBD1 matching 8 bases. Trimming cost V 4 bases and J 5 bases; bases outside gene matches: 3. Germline V gives CDR1 LGHDT, CDR2 YNNKEL (reference sequence). CDR3 length: 13 residues. The CDR3 nucleotides are TGTGCCAGCAGCCCGACAGGGGAGTATGGCTACACCTTC. Its protein product is CASSPTGEYGYTF.

The V gene is TRBV3-1 (or the pseudogene TRBV3-2), the J gene TRBJ1-5; possibly TRBD1 for D (6 bases). V was clipped by 4 bases and J by 6 bases, with 10 bases between them. Germline CDR1 reads LGHDT; CDR2 reads YNNKEL (reference sequence). CDR3 length: 13 residues. This chain's CDR3 is CASSLNRAQPQHF. In nucleotides, the CDR3 is TGTGCCAGCAGCCTTAACAGGGCTCAGCCCCAGCATTTT.

The chain joins TRBV29-1 to TRBJ2-1; 13 bases are shared with TRBD2. The CDR3 runs to 16 residues. Per the germline V gene, CDR1 is SQVTM and CDR2 is ANQGSEA. Losses at the gene ends were 6 bases for V and 0 bases for J; bases not matched to a gene: 5. Here the CDR3 DNA reads TGCAGCGTGACGGGACTAGCGGGGAGCTCCTACAATGAGCAGTTCTTC. Residues: CSVTGLAGSSYNEQFF.

The chain carries TRBV7-9 and TRBJ2-7; unclear D gene. Germline V CDR1 and CDR2: SEHNR, FQNEAQ (reference sequence). CDR3 length: 12 residues. The V gene lost 1 base and the J gene lost 3 bases, with 4 bases spanning the gap. The DNA for the CDR3 is TGTGCCAGCAGCTTAGAGCGCTACGAGCAGTACTTC. It translates to CASSLERYEQYF.

The chain joins TRBV5-1 to TRBJ1-2; 10 bases fit TRBD1. V lost 3 bases, J lost 6 bases, and 11 bases stayed unmatched. This CDR3 has 16 amino acids. CDR1 is SGHRS and CDR2 is YFSETQ in the germline V gene. The CDR3 region is CASSSPPGQGTHGYTF. DNA for the CDR3: TGCGCCAGCAGCTCTCCCCCGGGACAGGGGACGCATGGCTACACCTTC.

The chain is built from TRBV5-1 and TRBJ2-5, with TRBD1 identical over 9 bases. Germline V gives CDR1 SGHRS, CDR2 YFSETQ. The V segment lost 4 bases and the J segment 4 bases; nucleotides outside the gene matches: 20. CDR3 length: 19 residues. CDR3 DNA: TGCGCCAGCAGCCGGTCCTGGGCCCCCGGGACAGGGAGGGGAGAGACCCAGTACTTC. This encodes CASSRSWAPGTGRGETQYF.

With respect to this clone: Other nucleotide sequences from this sample produce the same CDR3. For the CDR3, the DNA is TGTGCCAGCAGCCCGGACAGGGATCAGCCCCAGCATTTT. Its translation: CASSPDRDQPQHF. The chain recombines TRBV5-4 with TRBJ1-5; TRBD1 aligns across 8 bases. This CDR3 is built from 13 residues. The germline V gene encodes CDR1 SGHNT and CDR2 YYREEE (reference sequence). J lost 5 bases, V lost 4 bases, and 2 bases had no gene match.

V and J are TRBV5-8 and TRBJ2-2; 9 nucleotides align to TRBD1. The J segment lost 4 bases and the V segment lost 2 bases, leaving 12 bases of the junction unmatched. CDR1 and CDR2 (germline): SGHTS, YDEGEE. CDR3 size: 18 residues. The CDR3 loop is CASSLENTGTGLTGELFF. The DNA for the CDR3 is TGTGCCAGCAGCTTAGAAAATACCGGGACAGGGCTCACCGGGGAGCTGTTTTTT.

Turning to this clone: One end of the junction is discordant with germline, which a read error may explain. The rearrangement uses TRBV28 and TRBJ2-7; 7 bases map to TRBD1. CDR1 and CDR2 from the germline V gene are MDHEN and SYDVKM. The CDR3 is made up of 13 amino acids. CDR3 residues: CASKKGQAQAGDF. The DNA for the CDR3 is TGTGCCAGCAAGAAAGGACAGGCCCAAGCTGGGGACTTC.

This clone has more than one count but fewer than ten. V is TRBV5-4 and J is TRBJ1-1; 9 nucleotides align to TRBD1. Looked up from germline, CDR1 is SGHNT and CDR2 is YYREEE (reference sequence). Trimming cost V 4 bases and J 3 bases; bases outside gene matches: 7. The length of the CDR3 is 15 residues. The chain's CDR3 is CASSPGQGLYTEAFF. CDR3 coding DNA: TGTGCCAGCAGCCCCGGACAGGGGTTGTACACTGAAGCTTTCTTT.

This chain uses TRBV6-5 with TRBJ2-7, with D possibly matching TRBD2 (6 bases). V dropped 4 bases and J dropped 4 bases, with 11 bases sitting between them. The CDR3 sequence is 13 residues long. From germline, CDR1 is MNHEY and CDR2 SVGAGI. The CDR3 nucleotides are TGTGCCAGCAGTTCGGGACTGTTTTACGAGCAGTACTTC. It encodes CASSSGLFYEQYF.

V usage is TRBV5-5 and J usage is TRBJ1-1; TRBD1 matches at 8 bases. V shed 3 bases and J 1 base; nucleotides not matched to a gene: 11. The CDR3 runs 17 residues. The germline gives CDR1 SGHKS, CDR2 YYEKEE (reference sequence). The CDR3 coding sequence is TGTGCCAGCAGCTCCCGGGACAGGTCTTCCAAGAACACTGAAGCTTTCTTT. Amino acid sequence: CASSSRDRSSKNTEAFF.

This clone was seen only once. The chain combines TRBV3-1 (or the pseudogene TRBV3-2) with TRBJ2-5; 13 bases are shared with TRBD2. Trimming cost V 1 base and J 3 bases; bases outside gene matches: 5. The CDR3 is made up of 17 amino acids. CDR1 is LGHDT, CDR2 YNNKEL, per germline (reference sequence). The CDR3 bases are TGTGCCAGCAGCCAAGCACATACTAGCGGGGGGGAAGAGACCCAGTACTTC. Its protein is CASSQAHTSGGEETQYF.

V and J are TRBV20-1 and TRBJ2-5, with D unclear. V lost 3 bases to trimming and J lost 3 bases, with 11 bases between them. CDR1 and CDR2 from the germline V gene are DFQATT and SNEGSKA (reference sequence). The CDR3 length is 13 residues. DNA for the CDR3: TGCAGTGCTAGTTTTGGGCAAAAAGAGACCCAGTACTTC. This translates into CSASFGQKETQYF.

This sequence joins TRBV5-1 and TRBJ1-1; D perhaps matches TRBD1 (6 bases). The ends were cut back, 0 bases at V and 7 bases at J, with 22 bases in the middle. The CDR3 runs 17 residues. Germline V lookup: CDR1 SGHRS, CDR2 YFSETQ. Here the CDR3 reads CASSLEWGGRGASEAFF. CDR3 DNA: TGCGCCAGCAGCTTGGAATGGGGTGGCAGGGGAGCGAGTGAAGCTTTCTTT. The full variable domain, with the rest looked up from reference TRBV5-1 and TRBJ1-1, is KAGVTQTPRYLIKTRGQQVTLSCSPISGHRSVSWYQQTPGQGLQFLFEYFSETQRNKGNFPGRFSGRQFSNSRSEMNVSTLELGDSALYLCASSLEWGGRGASEAFFGQGTRLTVV.

This clone came up a few times. The chain joins TRBV15 to TRBJ1-2; TRBD1 matches at 7 bases. CDR3 length: 17 residues. Germline assignment: CDR1 LNHNV and CDR2 YYDKDF (reference sequence). Trimming took 0 bases from V and 4 from J; bases not matched to a gene: 11. The CDR3 is CATSRDKRGGAGYGYTF. In nucleotides, the CDR3 is TGTGCCACCAGCAGAGATAAACGAGGGGGCGCGGGCTATGGCTACACCTTC.

This sequence joins TRBV6-2 or TRBV6-3 and TRBJ1-2; D call uncertain. CDR3 length: 14 residues. Between the trimmed V and J ends, which lost 6 bases and 8 bases, there was a span of 19 bases. Germline lookup yields CDR1 MNHEY and CDR2 SVGEGT. Written as DNA, the CDR3 is TGTGCCAGCAGCCCAAACCTCGTAAGTGGCGGCTACACCTTC. Translated, it gives CASSPNLVSGGYTF.

The chain employs TRBV5-4 and TRBJ1-6, with D possibly being TRBD1 (5 bases). CDR3 length: 15 residues. V was shortened by 2 bases and J by 8 bases, with 14 bases between the two germline ends. From germline, CDR1 is SGHNT and CDR2 YYREEE (reference sequence). CDR3 sequence reads: CASSLPGRGDSPLHF. CDR3 in DNA: TGTGCCAGCAGCTTACCAGGGAGGGGAGATTCACCCCTCCACTTT.

This chain links TRBV4-1 with TRBJ1-2; perhaps TRBD1 as D (5 bases). The V gene lost 0 bases and the J gene lost 2 bases, with 10 bases spanning the gap. Germline V gene lookup returns CDR1 MGHRA and CDR2 YSYEKL. CDR3 length: 15 residues. Here the CDR3 reads CASSQDWAGNYGYTF. The CDR3 coding sequence is TGCGCCAGCAGCCAAGATTGGGCAGGGAACTATGGCTACACCTTC.